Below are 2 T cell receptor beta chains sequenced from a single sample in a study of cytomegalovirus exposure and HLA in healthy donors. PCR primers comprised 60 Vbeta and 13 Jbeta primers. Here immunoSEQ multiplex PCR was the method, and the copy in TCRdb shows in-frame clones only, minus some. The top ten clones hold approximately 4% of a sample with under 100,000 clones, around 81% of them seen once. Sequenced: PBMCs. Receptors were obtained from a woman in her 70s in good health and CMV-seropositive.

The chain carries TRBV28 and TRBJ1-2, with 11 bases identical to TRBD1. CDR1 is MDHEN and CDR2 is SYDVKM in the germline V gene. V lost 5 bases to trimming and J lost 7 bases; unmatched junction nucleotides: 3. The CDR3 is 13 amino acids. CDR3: CASSEGQGAGYTF. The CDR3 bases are TGTGCCAGCAGTGAAGGACAGGGGGCTGGCTACACCTTC.

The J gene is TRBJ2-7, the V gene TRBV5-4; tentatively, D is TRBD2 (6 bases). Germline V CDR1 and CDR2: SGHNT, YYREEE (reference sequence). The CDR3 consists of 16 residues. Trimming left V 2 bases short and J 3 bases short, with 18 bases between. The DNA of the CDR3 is TGTGCCAGCAGCTTAGTTTTGGGAGGAGGCAGCTACGAGCAGTACTTC. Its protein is CASSLVLGGGSYEQYF.